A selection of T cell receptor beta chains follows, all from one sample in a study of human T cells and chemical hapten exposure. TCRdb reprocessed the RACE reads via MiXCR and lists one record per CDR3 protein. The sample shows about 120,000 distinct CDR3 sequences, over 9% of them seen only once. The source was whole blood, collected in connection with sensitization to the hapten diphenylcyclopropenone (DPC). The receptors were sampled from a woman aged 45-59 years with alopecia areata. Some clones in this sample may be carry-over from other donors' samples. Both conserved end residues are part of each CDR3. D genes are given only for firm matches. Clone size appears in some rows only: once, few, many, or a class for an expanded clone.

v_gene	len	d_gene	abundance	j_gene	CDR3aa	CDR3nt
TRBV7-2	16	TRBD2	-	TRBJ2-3	CASSLEGSGVTDTQYF	TGTGCCAGCAGCTTAGAGGGTAGCGGGGTAACAGATACGCAGTATTTT
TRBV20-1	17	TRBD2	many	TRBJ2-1	CSARDITGLAGEGEQFF	TGCAGTGCTAGAGATATCACGGGACTAGCGGGAGAAGGTGAGCAGTTCTTC
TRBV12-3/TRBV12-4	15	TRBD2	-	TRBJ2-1	CASSLISGGANEQFF	TGTGCCAGCAGTCTCATTAGCGGGGGGGCAAATGAGCAGTTCTTC
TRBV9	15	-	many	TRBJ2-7	CASSVDPALMYEQYF	TGTGCCAGCAGCGTAGATCCCGCCCTGATGTACGAGCAGTACTTC
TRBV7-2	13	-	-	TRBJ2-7	CASSLIGDYEQYF	TGTGCCAGCAGCCTGATAGGGGACTACGAGCAGTACTTC
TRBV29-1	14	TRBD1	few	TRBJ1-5	CSVVETGVNQPQHF	TGCAGCGTTGTGGAGACAGGGGTCAATCAGCCCCAGCATTTT
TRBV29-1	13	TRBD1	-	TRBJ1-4	CSVEGTGDVKLFF	TGCAGCGTCGAAGGGACAGGGGATGTAAAACTGTTTTTT
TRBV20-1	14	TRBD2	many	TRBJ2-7	CSAFRLADRNEQYF	TGCAGTGCTTTCCGACTAGCGGATCGGAACGAGCAGTACTTC
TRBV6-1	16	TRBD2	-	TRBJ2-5	CASSARLAGGQETQYF	TGTGCCAGCAGTGCAAGACTAGCGGGGGGCCAAGAGACCCAGTACTTC
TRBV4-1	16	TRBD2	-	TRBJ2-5	CASSQDGSGRQETQYF	TGCGCCAGCAGCCAAGATGGCAGCGGGAGACAAGAGACCCAGTACTTC
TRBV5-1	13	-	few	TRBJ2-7	CASSLSLFYEQYF	TGCGCCAGCAGCTTGAGCCTGTTCTACGAGCAGTACTTC
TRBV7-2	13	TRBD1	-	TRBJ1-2	CASSFQGANGYTF	TGTGCCAGCAGCTTTCAGGGGGCGAATGGCTACACCTTC
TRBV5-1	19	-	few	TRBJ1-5	CASSLPQRGPRRSNQPQHF	TGCGCCAGCAGCTTGCCCCAACGCGGGCCACGACGTAGCAATCAGCCCCAGCATTTT
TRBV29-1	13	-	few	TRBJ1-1	CSVVSGERAEAFF	TGCAGCGTTGTATCTGGGGAGAGAGCTGAAGCTTTCTTT
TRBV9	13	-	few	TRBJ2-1	CASSPPRYNEQFF	TGTGCCAGCAGCCCCCCTCGCTACAATGAGCAGTTCTTC
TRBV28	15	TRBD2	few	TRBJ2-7	CASRKPLGGSDEQYF	TGTGCCAGCAGAAAACCCTTGGGGGGGAGCGACGAGCAGTACTTC
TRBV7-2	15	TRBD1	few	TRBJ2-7	CASSLPRDRVNEQYF	TGTGCCAGCAGCTTACCCCGGGACAGGGTGAACGAGCAGTACTTC
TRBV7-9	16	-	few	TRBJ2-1	CASSSPPPYSYNEQFF	TGTGCCAGCAGCTCCCCCCCCCCATACTCCTACAATGAGCAGTTCTTC
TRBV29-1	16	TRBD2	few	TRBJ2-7	CSVDFPGLAGGGEQYF	TGCAGCGTTGATTTCCCGGGACTAGCGGGAGGGGGTGAGCAGTACTTC
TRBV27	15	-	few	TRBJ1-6	CASSLLRPQNSPLHF	TGTGCCAGCAGTTTACTCCGCCCACAGAATTCACCCCTCCACTTT
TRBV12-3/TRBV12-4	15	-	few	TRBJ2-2	CASSLEVGGTGELFF	TGTGCCAGCAGTTTGGAGGTGGGGGGCACCGGGGAGCTGTTTTTT
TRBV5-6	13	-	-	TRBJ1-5	CASSLRGSEPQHF	TGTGCCAGCAGCTTAAGGGGTAGTGAGCCCCAGCATTTT
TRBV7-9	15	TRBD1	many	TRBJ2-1	CASSLETGGAGEQFF	TGTGCCAGCAGCTTGGAAACAGGGGGAGCTGGGGAGCAGTTCTTC
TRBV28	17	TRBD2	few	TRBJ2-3	CASSLPASGRGGDTQYF	TGTGCCAGCAGTTTACCGGCTAGCGGGAGAGGAGGGGATACGCAGTATTTT
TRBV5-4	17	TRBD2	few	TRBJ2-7	CASSLATSGPSSYEQYF	TGTGCCAGCAGCTTGGCGACTAGCGGGCCGTCCTCCTACGAGCAGTACTTC
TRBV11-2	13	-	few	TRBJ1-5	CASSLAIQEPQHF	TGTGCCAGCAGCTTAGCCATCCAGGAGCCCCAGCATTTT
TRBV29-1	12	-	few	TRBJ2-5	CSVEQDTKTQYF	TGCAGCGTTGAACAGGACACAAAGACCCAGTACTTC
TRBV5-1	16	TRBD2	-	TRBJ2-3	CASSLGTSGRGDTQYF	TGCGCCAGCAGCTTGGGGACTAGCGGGAGAGGGGATACGCAGTATTTT
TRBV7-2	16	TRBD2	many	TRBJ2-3	CASRPQTSGAPDTQYF	TGTGCCAGCAGACCTCAGACTAGCGGGGCCCCAGATACGCAGTATTTT
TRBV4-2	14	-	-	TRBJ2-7	CASSPGAEAYEQYF	TGTGCCAGCAGCCCAGGTGCGGAAGCCTACGAGCAGTACTTC
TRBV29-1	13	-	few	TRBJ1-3	CSVTDPSGNTIYF	TGCAGCGTTACGGATCCCTCTGGAAACACCATATATTTT
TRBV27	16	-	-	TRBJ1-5	CASSLAAVSGNQPQHF	TGTGCCAGCAGTTTAGCGGCAGTATCCGGCAATCAGCCCCAGCATTTT
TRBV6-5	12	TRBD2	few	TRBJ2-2	CAINSGAGELFF	TGTGCCATCAATAGCGGGGCCGGGGAGCTGTTTTTT
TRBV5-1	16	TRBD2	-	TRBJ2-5	CASSLDPGGGIETQYF	TGCGCCAGCAGCTTGGATCCCGGGGGGGGGATAGAGACCCAGTACTTC
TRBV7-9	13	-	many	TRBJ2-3	CASSPGSTDTQYF	TGTGCCAGCAGCCCAGGTAGCACAGATACGCAGTATTTT
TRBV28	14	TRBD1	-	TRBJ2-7	CASSGDRGHDEQYF	TGTGCCAGCAGTGGGGACAGGGGGCATGACGAGCAGTACTTC
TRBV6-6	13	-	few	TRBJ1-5	CASSYERNQPQHF	TGTGCCAGCAGTTACGAAAGGAATCAGCCCCAGCATTTT
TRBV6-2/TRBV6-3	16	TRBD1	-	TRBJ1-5	CASSYSGQVGNQPQHF	TGTGCCAGCAGTTACTCCGGACAGGTCGGCAATCAGCCCCAGCATTTT